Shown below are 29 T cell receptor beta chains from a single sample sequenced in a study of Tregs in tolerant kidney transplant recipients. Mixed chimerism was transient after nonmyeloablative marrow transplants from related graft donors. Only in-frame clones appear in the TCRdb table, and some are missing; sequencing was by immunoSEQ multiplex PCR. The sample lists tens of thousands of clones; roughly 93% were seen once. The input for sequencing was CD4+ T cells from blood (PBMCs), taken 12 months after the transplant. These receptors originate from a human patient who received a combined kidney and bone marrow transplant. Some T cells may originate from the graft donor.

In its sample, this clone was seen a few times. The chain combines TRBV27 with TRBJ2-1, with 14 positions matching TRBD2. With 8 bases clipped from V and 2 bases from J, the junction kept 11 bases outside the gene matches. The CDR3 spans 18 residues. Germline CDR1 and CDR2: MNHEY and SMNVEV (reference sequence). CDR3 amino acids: CASRYGLAGGPTYNEQFF. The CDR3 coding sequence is TGTGCCAGCCGCTACGGACTAGCGGGGGGTCCAACCTACAATGAGCAGTTCTTC.

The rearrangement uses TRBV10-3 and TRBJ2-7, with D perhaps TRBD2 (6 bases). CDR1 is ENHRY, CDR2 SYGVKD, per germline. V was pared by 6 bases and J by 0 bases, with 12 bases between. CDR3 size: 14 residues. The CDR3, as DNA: TGTGCCATCAGGGGACTGGAAAGCTCCTACGAGCAGTACTTC. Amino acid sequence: CAIRGLESSYEQYF.

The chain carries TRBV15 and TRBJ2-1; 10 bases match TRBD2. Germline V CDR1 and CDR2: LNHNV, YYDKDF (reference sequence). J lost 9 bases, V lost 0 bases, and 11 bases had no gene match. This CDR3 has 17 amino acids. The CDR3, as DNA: TGTGCCACCAGCAGAGAGGTACTAGCGGGATATCGGGGTGAGCAGTTCTTC. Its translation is CATSREVLAGYRGEQFF.

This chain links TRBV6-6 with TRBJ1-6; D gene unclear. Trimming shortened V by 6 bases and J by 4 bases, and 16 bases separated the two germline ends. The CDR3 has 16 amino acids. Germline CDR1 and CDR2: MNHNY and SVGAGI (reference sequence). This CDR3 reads CASSRLTPTYNSPLHF. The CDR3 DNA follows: TGTGCCAGCAGCAGATTGACTCCCACTTATAATTCACCCCTCCACTTT.

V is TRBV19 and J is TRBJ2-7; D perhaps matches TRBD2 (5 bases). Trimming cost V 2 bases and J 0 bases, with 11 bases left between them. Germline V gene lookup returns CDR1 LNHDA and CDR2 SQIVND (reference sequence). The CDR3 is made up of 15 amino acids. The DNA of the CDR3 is TGTGCCAGTAGTATATGGAGCGACTACTCCTACGAGCAGTACTTC. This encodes CASSIWSDYSYEQYF. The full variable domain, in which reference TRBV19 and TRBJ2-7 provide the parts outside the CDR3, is DGGITQSPKYLFRKEGQNVTLSCEQNLNHDAMYWYRQDPGQGLRLIYYSQIVNDFQKGDIAEGYSVSREKKESFPLTVTSAQKNPTAFYLCASSIWSDYSYEQYFGPGTRLTVT.

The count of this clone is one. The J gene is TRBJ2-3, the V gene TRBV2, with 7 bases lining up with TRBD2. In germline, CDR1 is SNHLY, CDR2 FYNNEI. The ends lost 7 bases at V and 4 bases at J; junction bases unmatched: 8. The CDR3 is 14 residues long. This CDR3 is CASTRRLAADTQYF. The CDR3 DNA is TGTGCCAGCACGCGTCGACTAGCCGCAGATACGCAGTATTTT.

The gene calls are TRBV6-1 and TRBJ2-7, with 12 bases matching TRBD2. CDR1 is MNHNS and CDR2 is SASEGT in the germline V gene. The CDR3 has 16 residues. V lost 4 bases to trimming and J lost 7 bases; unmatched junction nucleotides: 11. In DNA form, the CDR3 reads TGTGCCAGCAGTGCACTAGCGGGAGGCCTTTTGTGGGAGCAGTACTTC. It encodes CASSALAGGLLWEQYF.

The CDR3 spells CASSLVKTGTLPGELFF. Here the CDR3 DNA reads TGTGCCAGCAGCTTAGTAAAGACAGGGACTCTTCCCGGGGAGCTGTTTTTT. The gene calls are TRBV7-2 and TRBJ2-2, with D perhaps matching TRBD1 (7 bases). The CDR3 runs 17 residues. Trimming removed 1 base at V and 6 bases at J, with 18 bases between. The germline CDR1 and CDR2 sequences are SGHTA and FQGNSA.

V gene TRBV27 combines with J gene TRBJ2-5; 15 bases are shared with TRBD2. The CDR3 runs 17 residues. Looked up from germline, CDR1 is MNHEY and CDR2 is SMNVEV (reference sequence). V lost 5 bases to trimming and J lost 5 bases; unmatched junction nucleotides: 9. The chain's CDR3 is CASSQRRGTSGRETQYF. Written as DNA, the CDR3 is TGTGCCAGCAGTCAAAGGCGTGGGACTAGCGGGAGGGAGACCCAGTACTTC.

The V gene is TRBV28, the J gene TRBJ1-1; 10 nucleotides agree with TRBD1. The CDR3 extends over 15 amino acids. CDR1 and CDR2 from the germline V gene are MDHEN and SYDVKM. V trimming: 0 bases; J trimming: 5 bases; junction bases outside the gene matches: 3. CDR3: CASSLWTGGWTEAFF. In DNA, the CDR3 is TGTGCCAGCAGTTTATGGACAGGGGGCTGGACTGAAGCTTTCTTT.

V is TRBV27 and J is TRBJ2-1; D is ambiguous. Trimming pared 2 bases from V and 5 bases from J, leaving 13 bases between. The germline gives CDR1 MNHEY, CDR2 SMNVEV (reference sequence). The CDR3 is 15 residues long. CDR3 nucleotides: TGTGCCAGCAGTTTAGGGTCAGGTGAAAACAATGAGCAGTTCTTC. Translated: CASSLGSGENNEQFF.

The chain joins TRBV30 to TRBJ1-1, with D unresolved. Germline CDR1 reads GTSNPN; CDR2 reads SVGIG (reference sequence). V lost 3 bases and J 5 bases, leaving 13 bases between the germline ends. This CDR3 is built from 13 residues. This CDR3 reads CAWSNSIRTEAFF. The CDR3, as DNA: TGTGCCTGGAGCAACAGCATTAGGACTGAAGCTTTCTTT.

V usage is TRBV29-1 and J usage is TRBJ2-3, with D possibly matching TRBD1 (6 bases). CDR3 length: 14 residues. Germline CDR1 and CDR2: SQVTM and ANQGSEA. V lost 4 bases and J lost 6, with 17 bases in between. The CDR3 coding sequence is TGCAGCGTTGCTTTCGGCAGGGGCGGCGATACGCAGTATTTT. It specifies CSVAFGRGGDTQYF.

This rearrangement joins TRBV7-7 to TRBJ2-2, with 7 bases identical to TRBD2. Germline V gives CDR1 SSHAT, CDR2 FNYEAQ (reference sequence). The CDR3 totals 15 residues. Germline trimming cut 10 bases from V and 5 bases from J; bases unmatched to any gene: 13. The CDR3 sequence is CATKAGGVFTGELFF. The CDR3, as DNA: TGTGCCACCAAGGCTGGGGGGGTCTTTACCGGGGAGCTGTTTTTT.

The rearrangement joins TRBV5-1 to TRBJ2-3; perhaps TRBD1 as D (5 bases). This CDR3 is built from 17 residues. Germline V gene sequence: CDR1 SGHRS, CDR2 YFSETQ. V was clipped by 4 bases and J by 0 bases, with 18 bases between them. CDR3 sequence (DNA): TGCGCCAGCAGCGGGGCCAACATTTTAGTGAGCACAGATACGCAGTATTTT. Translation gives CASSGANILVSTDTQYF.

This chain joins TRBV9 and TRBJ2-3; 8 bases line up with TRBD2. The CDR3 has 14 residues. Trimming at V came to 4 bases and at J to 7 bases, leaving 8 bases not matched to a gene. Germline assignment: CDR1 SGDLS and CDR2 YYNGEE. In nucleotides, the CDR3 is TGTGCCAGCAGCTTCGGGGGGGGAGTAAATACGCAGTATTTT. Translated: CASSFGGGVNTQYF. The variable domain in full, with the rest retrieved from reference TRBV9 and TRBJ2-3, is DSGVTQTPKHLITATGQRVTLRCSPRSGDLSVYWYQQSLDQGLQFLIQYYNGEERAKGNILERFSAQQFPDLHSELNLSSLELGDSALYFCASSFGGGVNTQYFGPGTRLTVL.

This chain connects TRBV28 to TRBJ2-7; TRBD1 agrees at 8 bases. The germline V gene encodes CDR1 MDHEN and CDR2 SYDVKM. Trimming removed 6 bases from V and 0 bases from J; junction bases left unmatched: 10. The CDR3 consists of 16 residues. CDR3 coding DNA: TGTGCCAGCAGCCCAGCCTTCAGGGGGCACTCCTACGAGCAGTACTTC. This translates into CASSPAFRGHSYEQYF. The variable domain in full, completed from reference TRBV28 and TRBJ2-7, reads DVKVTQSSRYLVKRTGEKVFLECVQDMDHENMFWYRQDPGLGLRLIYFSYDVKMKEKGDIPEGYSVSREKKERFSLILESASTNQTSMYLCASSPAFRGHSYEQYFGPGTRLTVT.

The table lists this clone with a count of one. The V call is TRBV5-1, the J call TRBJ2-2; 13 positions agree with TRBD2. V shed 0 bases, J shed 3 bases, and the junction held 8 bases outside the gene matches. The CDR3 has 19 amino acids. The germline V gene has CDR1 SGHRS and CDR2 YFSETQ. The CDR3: CASSLARTSGSGYTGELFF. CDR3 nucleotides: TGCGCCAGCAGCTTGGCCCGGACTAGCGGGAGTGGATACACCGGGGAGCTGTTTTTT.

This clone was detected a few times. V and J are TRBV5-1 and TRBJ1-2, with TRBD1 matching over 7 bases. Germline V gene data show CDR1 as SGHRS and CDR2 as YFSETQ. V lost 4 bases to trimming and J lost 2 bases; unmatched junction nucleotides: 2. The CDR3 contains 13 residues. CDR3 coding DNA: TGCGCCAGCAGCGCGACAGGGAACTATGGCTACACCTTC. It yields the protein CASSATGNYGYTF.

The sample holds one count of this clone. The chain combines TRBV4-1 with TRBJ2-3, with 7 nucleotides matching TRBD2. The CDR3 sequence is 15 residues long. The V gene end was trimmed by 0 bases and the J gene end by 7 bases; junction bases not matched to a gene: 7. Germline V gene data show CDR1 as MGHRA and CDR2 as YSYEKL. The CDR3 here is CASSQDAAGPYTQYF. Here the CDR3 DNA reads TGCGCCAGCAGCCAAGATGCAGCGGGGCCTTATACGCAGTATTTT.

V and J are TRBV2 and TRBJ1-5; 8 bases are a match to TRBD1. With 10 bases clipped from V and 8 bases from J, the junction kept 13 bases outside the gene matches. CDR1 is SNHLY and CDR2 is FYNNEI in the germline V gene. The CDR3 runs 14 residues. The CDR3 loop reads CAMSAGGGYEPQHF. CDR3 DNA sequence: TGTGCCATGTCGGCAGGGGGCGGTTATGAGCCCCAGCATTTT.

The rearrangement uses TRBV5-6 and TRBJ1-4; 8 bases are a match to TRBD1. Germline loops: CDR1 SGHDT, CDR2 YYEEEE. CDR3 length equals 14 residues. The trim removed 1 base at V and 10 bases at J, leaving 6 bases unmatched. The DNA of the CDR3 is TGTGCCAGCAGCTTGTCAGGGGGCGGGGGAAAACTGTTTTTT. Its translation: CASSLSGGGGKLFF.

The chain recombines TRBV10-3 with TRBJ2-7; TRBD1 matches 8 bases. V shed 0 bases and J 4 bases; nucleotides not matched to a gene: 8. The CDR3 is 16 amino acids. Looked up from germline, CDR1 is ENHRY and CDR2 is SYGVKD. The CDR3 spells CAISESDRDRWYEQYF. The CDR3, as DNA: TGTGCCATCAGTGAGTCGGACCGGGACAGGTGGTACGAGCAGTACTTC.

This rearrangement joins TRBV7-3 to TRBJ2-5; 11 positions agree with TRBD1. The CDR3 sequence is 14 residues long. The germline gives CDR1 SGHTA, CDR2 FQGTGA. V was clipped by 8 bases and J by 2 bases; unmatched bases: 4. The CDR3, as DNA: TGTGCCAGCTCCGGGACAGGGGGTCAAGAGACCCAGTACTTC. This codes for CASSGTGGQETQYF. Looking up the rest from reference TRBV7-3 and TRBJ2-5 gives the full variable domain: GAGVSQTPSNKVTEKGKYVELRCDPISGHTALYWYRQSLGQGPEFLIYFQGTGAADDSGLPNDRFFAVRPEGSVSTLKIQRTERGDSAVYLCASSGTGGQETQYFGPGTRLLVL.

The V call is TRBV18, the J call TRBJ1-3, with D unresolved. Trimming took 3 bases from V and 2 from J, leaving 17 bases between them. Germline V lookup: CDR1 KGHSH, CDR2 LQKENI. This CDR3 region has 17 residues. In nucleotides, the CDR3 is TGTGCCAGCTCACCGAATCCCCCACAAAGTGCTGGAAACACCATATATTTT. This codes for CASSPNPPQSAGNTIYF.

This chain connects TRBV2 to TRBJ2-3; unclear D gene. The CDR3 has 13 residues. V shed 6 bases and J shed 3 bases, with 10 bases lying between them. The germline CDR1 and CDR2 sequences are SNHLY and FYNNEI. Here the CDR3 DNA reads TGTGCCAGCAGCAGGAAAGGTACAGATACGCAGTATTTT. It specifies CASSRKGTDTQYF. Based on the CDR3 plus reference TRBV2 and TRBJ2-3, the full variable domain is EPEVTQTPSHQVTQMGQEVILRCVPISNHLYFYWYRQILGQKVEFLVSFYNNEISEKSEIFDDQFSVERPDGSNFTLKIRSTKLEDSAMYFCASSRKGTDTQYFGPGTRLTVL.

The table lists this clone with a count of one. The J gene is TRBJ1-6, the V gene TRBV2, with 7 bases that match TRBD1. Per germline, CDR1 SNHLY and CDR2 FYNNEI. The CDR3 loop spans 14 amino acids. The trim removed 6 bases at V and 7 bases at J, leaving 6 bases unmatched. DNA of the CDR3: TGTGCCAGCAGGAGGGACAGACAGAATTCACCCCTCCACTTT. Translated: CASRRDRQNSPLHF.

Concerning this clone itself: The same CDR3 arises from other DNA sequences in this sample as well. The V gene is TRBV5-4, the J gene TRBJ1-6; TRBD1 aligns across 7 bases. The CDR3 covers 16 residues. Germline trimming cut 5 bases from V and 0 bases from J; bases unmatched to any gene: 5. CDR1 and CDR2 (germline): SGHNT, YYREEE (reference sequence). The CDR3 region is CASRTDRSSYNSPLHF. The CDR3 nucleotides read TGTGCCAGCAGAACGGACAGGAGCTCCTATAATTCACCCCTCCACTTT.

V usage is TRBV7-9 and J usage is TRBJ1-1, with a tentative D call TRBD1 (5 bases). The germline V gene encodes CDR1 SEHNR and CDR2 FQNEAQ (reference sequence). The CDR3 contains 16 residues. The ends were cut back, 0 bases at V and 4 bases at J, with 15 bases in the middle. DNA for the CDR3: TGTGCCAGCAGCTTAGCGAGGGGACCGGGGGGCACTGAAGCTTTCTTT. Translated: CASSLARGPGGTEAFF.